The T cell receptor (beta chain) described here comes from a study of T cell changes during pregnancy in multiple sclerosis. The V and J ends lost 4 bases and 6 bases respectively, with 12 bases between them. The germline V gene encodes CDR1 SEHNR and CDR2 FQNEAQ (reference sequence). The CDR3 spans 13 residues. Sequencing was performed with immunoSEQ multiplex PCR; in TCRdb, only in-frame clones are kept and a portion is missing. The repertoire has tens of thousands of clones, 93% of them found once; the top ten carry 3% to 4%. The input for sequencing was CD8+ T cells from peripheral blood mononuclear cells, taken in the second trimester of pregnancy. The receptor was derived from a female donor with multiple sclerosis, enrolled in a pregnancy study. The chain carries TRBV7-9 and TRBJ1-1, with D uncertain. The DNA for the CDR3 is TGTGCCAGCAGCTCCCCCCCAAGCGCTGAAGCTTTCTTT. Residues: CASSSPPSAEAFF.